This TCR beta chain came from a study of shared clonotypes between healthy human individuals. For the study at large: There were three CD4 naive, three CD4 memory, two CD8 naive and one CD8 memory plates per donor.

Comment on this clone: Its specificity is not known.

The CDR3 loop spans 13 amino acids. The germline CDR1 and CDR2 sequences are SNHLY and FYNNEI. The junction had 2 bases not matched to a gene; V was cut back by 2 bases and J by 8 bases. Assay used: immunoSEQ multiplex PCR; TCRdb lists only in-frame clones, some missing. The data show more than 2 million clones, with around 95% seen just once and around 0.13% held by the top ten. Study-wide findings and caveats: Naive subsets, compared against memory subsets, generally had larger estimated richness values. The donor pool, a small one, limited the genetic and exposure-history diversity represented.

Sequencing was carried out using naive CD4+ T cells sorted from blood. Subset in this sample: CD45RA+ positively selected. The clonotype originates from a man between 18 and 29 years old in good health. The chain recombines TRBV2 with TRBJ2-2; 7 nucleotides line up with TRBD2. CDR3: CASSEREEGELFF. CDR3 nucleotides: TGTGCCAGCAGTGAACGGGAGGAGGGGGAGCTGTTTTTT.